This TCR beta chain is drawn from a study of Graves' ophthalmopathy and Graves' hyperthyroidism. Across the whole study: The authors collected peripheral blood at initial diagnosis, before any treatment. Study observations and caveats: Both a roughly 70% sensitivity and an approximately 76% specificity characterized the model's predictions of ophthalmopathy progression.

For donors with ophthalmopathy, the disease showed moderate-to-severe activity, reached CAS ≥3 and NOSPECS ≥4, and had lasted under 3 months. Ten or more counts support this clonotype. Its antigen is still unknown. Scientists amplified the TCR beta CDR3 regions from RNA transcripts. An opening RT-PCR round employed HTBI primers and preceded a second-round multiplex PCR. In TCRdb, the multiplex PCR reads were re-called with MiXCR into one record per CDR3 protein. This table holds 200,000 to 250,000 distinct CDR3 sequences, approximately 29% found once. This CDR3 region has 15 residues. V was pared by 1 base and J by 2 bases, with 11 bases between. Germline lookup yields CDR1 SGHAT and CDR2 FQNNGV.

The sequencing input was peripheral blood. The chain uses TRBV11-2 and TRBJ2-5, with D possibly matching TRBD2 (5 bases). This receptor was obtained from a middle-aged man with Graves' ophthalmopathy. The CDR3 DNA follows: TGTGCCAGCAGCTTAGCGATTAGCGCGCAAGAGACCCAGTACTTC. Protein: CASSLAISAQETQYF.